This T cell receptor (beta chain) was found in a study of T cells after yellow fever vaccination. General study findings and limits: Detected again after the booster were most primary-vaccination clones, at about 96% CD4 and 88% CD8.

Each CDR3 protein gets one entry after TCRdb re-called the 5' RACE reads with MiXCR. The sample lists hundreds of thousands of distinct CDR3 sequences, about 14% occurring once. CDR3 length: 17 residues. From germline, CDR1 is SGHKS and CDR2 YYEKEE (reference sequence). The germline V and J ends were trimmed by 0 bases and 1 base, with 16 bases remaining between them. About this clonotype: The antigen is unknown.

The sample here was PBMCs, taken on the day of the yellow fever booster vaccination. This TCR derives from a man under 40 who received the YFV17D yellow fever vaccine. This chain joins TRBV5-5 and TRBJ1-1, with D possibly being TRBD1 (5 bases). In DNA form, the CDR3 reads TGTGCCAGCAGCTTGGCCGTGGGGCGTCATGGGAACACTGAAGCTTTCTTT. This sequence encodes CASSLAVGRHGNTEAFF.